Presented here are 32 T cell receptor beta chains from one specimen sequenced in a study of blood T cell repertoires in COVID-19. Sequencing used immunoSEQ multiplex PCR; TCRdb keeps in-frame clones, though not all of them. In the table there are about 250,000 clones, around 86% of which are singletons. The material sequenced was PBMCs or T cells enriched from blood (not recorded which). The source is a young man who had recovered from COVID-19.

The V gene is TRBV14, the J gene TRBJ2-1; D is unresolved. Germline CDR1 SGHDN, CDR2 FVKESK. V lost 1 base and J 5 bases, leaving 15 bases between the germline ends. This CDR3 comprises 16 residues. CDR3 coding DNA: TGTGCCAGCAGCCAAGCCTTCAGACTCCATAACAATGAGCAGTTCTTC. It codes for CASSQAFRLHNNEQFF.

The V call is TRBV5-6, the J call TRBJ1-5; weak D call: TRBD1 (5 bases). The CDR3 runs to 12 residues. Germline-derived CDR1 and CDR2 are SGHDT and YYEEEE. V was clipped by 4 bases and J by 6 bases, with 8 bases between them. CDR3 sequence (DNA): TGTGCCAGCAGCGGAAGGGGTCAGCCCCAGCATTTT. Its protein is CASSGRGQPQHF.

This chain connects TRBV4-2 to TRBJ2-3, with TRBD2 identical over 14 bases. The ends lost 2 bases at V and 4 bases at J; junction bases unmatched: 8. Germline loops: CDR1 LGHNA, CDR2 YNFKEQ. This CDR3 contains 18 residues. DNA of the CDR3: TGTGCCAGCAGCCAACCGGGACTAGCGGGGGACATAGCAGATACGCAGTATTTT. Amino acids: CASSQPGLAGDIADTQYF.

This clone came up once. The genes are TRBV6-1 and TRBJ1-5; D is unclear. CDR1 is MNHNS and CDR2 is SASEGT in the germline V gene. The CDR3 runs to 15 residues. Between the trimmed V and J ends, which lost 1 base and 7 bases, there was a span of 14 bases. The DNA of the CDR3 is TGTGCCAGCAGTGAAGGGGCGGAGGGTGGACAGCCCCAGCATTTT. Its translation: CASSEGAEGGQPQHF.

The V call is TRBV6-5, the J call TRBJ2-6; D is unclear. The CDR3 loop spans 15 amino acids. Between the trimmed V and J ends, which lost 8 bases and 0 bases, there was a span of 11 bases. Germline V gene lookup returns CDR1 MNHEY and CDR2 SVGAGI. CDR3 nucleotides: TGTGCCAGCGCAGTGGGCCACTCTGGGGCCAACGTCCTGACTTTC. It specifies CASAVGHSGANVLTF.

V usage is TRBV2 and J usage is TRBJ1-1; D is unclear. Germline assignment: CDR1 SNHLY and CDR2 FYNNEI. The CDR3 has 15 amino acids. Trimming cost V 2 bases and J 1 base, with 11 bases left between them. CDR3 loop: CASSESLSWNTEAFF. In DNA form, the CDR3 reads TGTGCCAGCAGTGAATCTTTGAGCTGGAACACTGAAGCTTTCTTT.

V is TRBV11-2 and J is TRBJ2-5; 11 bases map to TRBD2. The junction had 1 base not matched to a gene; V was cut back by 5 bases and J by 5 bases. The CDR3 is 13 amino acids. In germline, CDR1 is SGHAT, CDR2 FQNNGV. The CDR3: CASSGLAGETQYF. Here the CDR3 DNA reads TGTGCCAGCAGCGGACTAGCGGGCGAGACCCAGTACTTC.

CDR3 in DNA: TGTGCCAGCAGATATACAGGCACAGATACGCAGTATTTT. Translated, it gives CASRYTGTDTQYF. V and J are TRBV12-3 or TRBV12-4 and TRBJ2-3, with D uncertain. V lost 6 bases to trimming and J lost 1 base, with 8 bases between them. The CDR3 consists of 13 residues.

This sequence joins TRBV5-1 and TRBJ1-2, with 8 bases lining up with TRBD1. Germline V gene data show CDR1 as SGHRS and CDR2 as YFSETQ. CDR3 length equals 15 residues. V shed 2 bases and J 0 bases; nucleotides not matched to a gene: 3. For the CDR3, the DNA is TGCGCCAGCAGCTTATGGACAGGGACTAACTATGGCTACACCTTC. Translated: CASSLWTGTNYGYTF.

V gene TRBV29-1 combines with J gene TRBJ2-1, with TRBD2 matching over 8 bases. Germline trimming cut 7 bases from V and 0 bases from J; bases unmatched to any gene: 8. This CDR3 spans 15 amino acids. Germline CDR1 SQVTM, CDR2 ANQGSEA. In DNA form, the CDR3 reads TGCAGCGCATCTGCCGGGACTAGCTCCTACAATGAGCAGTTCTTC. This translates into CSASAGTSSYNEQFF.

This clone was found a few times. The CDR3 is CASSPPARGQGNTIYF. The DNA of the CDR3 is TGTGCCAGCTCACCACCGGCCAGGGGGCAAGGAAACACCATATATTTT. The V call is TRBV18, the J call TRBJ1-3, with 8 bases that match TRBD1. This CDR3 spans 16 amino acids. V trimming: 0 bases; J trimming: 4 bases; junction bases outside the gene matches: 5. Germline V gene lookup returns CDR1 KGHSH and CDR2 LQKENI.

This clone was found once. This rearrangement joins TRBV10-3 to TRBJ2-7, with D possibly matching TRBD1 (10 bases). The V gene lost 3 bases and the J gene lost 5 bases, with 32 bases spanning the gap. Germline V lookup: CDR1 ENHRY, CDR2 SYGVKD. The CDR3 covers 20 residues. The DNA of the CDR3 is TGTGCCATCAGTGACTTGATTGGGGGACAGGGGAACGTAGCGGGAGACGAGCAGTACTTC. Its translation is CAISDLIGGQGNVAGDEQYF.

The chain joins TRBV21-1 to TRBJ2-2; the tabulated D call, TRBD1, remains unverified against the DNA. TRBV21-1 is classified as a pseudogene. The CDR3 is 15 residues long. DNA for the CDR3: TGTGCCAGCAGGAAAGGGACAGCCCCAGCCGGGGAGCTGTTTTTT. Its translation is CASRKGTAPAGELFF.

This sequence joins TRBV25-1 and TRBJ2-7, with a possible D match to TRBD2 (7 bases). This CDR3 comprises 16 residues. Trimming removed 4 bases from V and 3 bases from J, with 19 bases in between. The germline V gene encodes CDR1 MGHDK and CDR2 SYGVNS. The CDR3 nucleotides read TGTGCCAGCAGTGGGGGGGCTACTAGCGTCAACTACGAGCAGTACTTC. It translates to CASSGGATSVNYEQYF.

The CDR3 DNA sequence: TGTGCCAGCAGCTTAGTCCCGACAGGGCGGAACACTGAAGCTTTCTTT. Its protein is CASSLVPTGRNTEAFF. V gene TRBV7-9 combines with J gene TRBJ1-1; 7 nucleotides match TRBD1. CDR3 size: 16 residues. V trimming: 1 base; J trimming: 1 base; junction bases outside the gene matches: 6. Germline V gene sequence: CDR1 SEHNR, CDR2 FQNEAQ (reference sequence).

The chain has TRBV18 and TRBJ2-1; D is unclear. The CDR3 has 15 amino acids. Germline V gene sequence: CDR1 KGHSH, CDR2 LQKENI. Trimming cost V 0 bases and J 1 base, with 7 bases left between them. The CDR3 protein is CASSPPSLSYNEQFF. In nucleotides, the CDR3 is TGTGCCAGCTCACCACCCTCTCTATCCTACAATGAGCAGTTCTTC.

This clone was seen only once. The chain recombines TRBV19 with TRBJ1-5, with D possibly matching TRBD1 (5 bases). The CDR3 runs 14 residues. The ends were cut back, 9 bases at V and 0 bases at J, with 12 bases in the middle. Germline V lookup: CDR1 LNHDA, CDR2 SQIVND (reference sequence). CDR3 sequence reads: CASSAGVSNQPQHF. In DNA, the CDR3 is TGTGCCAGCTCCGCGGGGGTTAGCAATCAGCCCCAGCATTTT. The complete variable domain, with remaining parts taken from reference TRBV19 and TRBJ1-5, reads DGGITQSPKYLFRKEGQNVTLSCEQNLNHDAMYWYRQDPGQGLRLIYYSQIVNDFQKGDIAEGYSVSREKKESFPLTVTSAQKNPTAFYLCASSAGVSNQPQHFGDGTRLSIL.

The genes are TRBV19 and TRBJ2-2; D is possibly TRBD2 (6 bases). V was cut by 7 bases and J by 5 bases, with 14 bases left in between. This CDR3 is 14 amino acids long. The germline gives CDR1 LNHDA, CDR2 SQIVND (reference sequence). CDR3: CASTPTSGTGELFF. The DNA of the CDR3 is TGTGCCAGTACCCCGACTAGTGGGACCGGGGAGCTGTTTTTT.

The chain has TRBV7-9 and TRBJ1-1; weak D call: TRBD1 (6 bases). In germline, CDR1 is SEHNR, CDR2 FQNEAQ (reference sequence). Trimming removed 6 bases at V and 4 bases at J, with 18 bases between. This CDR3 has 15 residues. CDR3 coding DNA: TGTGCCAGCAGTATCCTTAGGGGGTCTTTCACTGAAGCTTTCTTT. Protein product: CASSILRGSFTEAFF.

In its sample, this clone was seen a few times. This chain links TRBV5-1 with TRBJ2-5; no definite D call. The CDR3 is made up of 11 amino acids. Trimming cost V 4 bases and J 2 bases, with 3 bases left between them. The germline CDR1 and CDR2 sequences are SGHRS and YFSETQ. The CDR3 spells CASSLQETQYF. The CDR3 DNA reads TGCGCCAGCAGCCTGCAAGAGACCCAGTACTTC.

The chain links TRBV7-9 to TRBJ1-5, with D possibly matching TRBD1 (5 bases). Germline CDR1 and CDR2: SEHNR and FQNEAQ (reference sequence). V was pared by 5 bases and J by 2 bases, with 13 bases between. CDR3 length equals 15 residues. The CDR3 bases are TGTGCCAGCAGCCGCCCAGGGTACGGCAATCAGCCCCAGCATTTT. Translated: CASSRPGYGNQPQHF. Full variable domain (outside the CDR3, taken from reference TRBV7-9 and TRBJ1-5): DTGVSQNPRHKITKRGQNVTFRCDPISEHNRLYWYRQTLGQGPEFLTYFQNEAQLEKSRLLSDRFSAERPKGSFSTLEIQRTEQGDSAMYLCASSRPGYGNQPQHFGDGTRLSIL.

The chain links TRBV10-3 to TRBJ2-5; 11 nucleotides align to TRBD2. The CDR3 has 16 residues. The trim removed 1 base at V and 2 bases at J, leaving 3 bases unmatched. Germline V CDR1 and CDR2: ENHRY, SYGVKD. The CDR3 DNA is TGTGCCATCAGTGAGTTGACTAGCGGGACACAAGAGACCCAGTACTTC. It codes for CAISELTSGTQETQYF.

J is TRBJ2-1 and V is TRBV5-5; 13 bases are a match to TRBD2. The CDR3 has 20 amino acids. The germline V gene encodes CDR1 SGHKS and CDR2 YYEKEE (reference sequence). J gave up 0 bases and V 0 bases, and 9 bases lay outside the gene matches. The CDR3 protein is CASSLAATSGRISSYNEQFF. As DNA, the CDR3 is TGTGCCAGCAGCTTGGCCGCGACTAGCGGGAGGATTAGCTCCTACAATGAGCAGTTCTTC.

This chain connects TRBV19 to TRBJ1-2, with D maybe TRBD1 (5 bases). Trimming shortened V by 2 bases and J by 4 bases, and 8 bases separated the two germline ends. The CDR3 spans 13 residues. The germline V gene encodes CDR1 LNHDA and CDR2 SQIVND (reference sequence). The CDR3 is CASSIQGGYGYTF. The CDR3 nucleotides are TGTGCCAGTAGTATACAGGGCGGCTATGGCTACACCTTC.

V gene TRBV5-1 combines with J gene TRBJ1-6, with a possible D match to TRBD1 (5 bases). The ends were cut back, 0 bases at V and 0 bases at J, with 10 bases in the middle. The germline CDR1 and CDR2 sequences are SGHRS and YFSETQ. CDR3 length equals 17 residues. The CDR3 here is CASSLVGGSSYNSPLHF. CDR3 coding DNA: TGCGCCAGCAGCTTGGTTGGGGGGAGCTCCTATAATTCACCCCTCCACTTT.

V and J are TRBV7-2 and TRBJ2-7; 16 positions agree with TRBD2. The junction had 6 bases not matched to a gene; V was cut back by 4 bases and J by 6 bases. Germline lookup yields CDR1 SGHTA and CDR2 FQGNSA. This CDR3 is built from 16 residues. The CDR3 reads CASSSGLAGGLGEQYF. The CDR3 region has the DNA TGTGCCAGCAGCTCGGGACTAGCGGGGGGGCTAGGCGAGCAGTACTTC.

The V call is TRBV10-3, the J call TRBJ1-2; no clear D gene. Germline-derived CDR1 and CDR2 are ENHRY and SYGVKD. Deletions cut 3 bases from V and 8 bases from J, with 10 bases between. This CDR3 contains 12 residues. CDR3 nucleotides: TGTGCCATCAGTGAAGGAGTCGGAGGCTACACCTTC. Its translation is CAISEGVGGYTF.

This clone was detected only once. The chain has TRBV10-3 and TRBJ2-7; unclear D gene. V lost 6 bases and J 3 bases, leaving 9 bases between the germline ends. In germline, CDR1 is ENHRY, CDR2 SYGVKD. The CDR3 has 12 residues. The CDR3: CAIRSQNYEQYF. CDR3 nucleotide sequence: TGTGCCATCAGGTCACAAAACTACGAGCAGTACTTC.

This clone was observed a few times. This chain joins TRBV4-1 and TRBJ2-7, with a tentative D call TRBD2 (5 bases). This CDR3 is built from 16 residues. Deletions cut 0 bases from V and 2 bases from J, with 14 bases between. Germline V gene sequence: CDR1 MGHRA, CDR2 YSYEKL. The CDR3 DNA reads TGCGCCAGCAGCCAAGAAGGTGGGCGGACTCCCTACGAGCAGTACTTC. It is translated as CASSQEGGRTPYEQYF.

The CDR3 DNA sequence: TGTGCCAGCAGCCCACCTGACAGCTACGAGCAGTACTTC. The encoded protein is CASSPPDSYEQYF. V is TRBV9 and J is TRBJ2-7, with D possibly being TRBD1 (5 bases). Trimming took off 4 bases at V and 3 bases at J, with 11 bases between the two ends. The CDR3 has 13 residues. The germline V gene encodes CDR1 SGDLS and CDR2 YYNGEE.

The chain employs TRBV20-1 and TRBJ2-5; tentatively, D is TRBD1 (5 bases). V lost 3 bases, J lost 4 bases, and 6 bases lay in between. CDR1 is DFQATT and CDR2 is SNEGSKA in the germline V gene (reference sequence). This CDR3 contains 11 residues. The CDR3 bases are TGCAGTGCTAGCGACAGAGAGACCCAGTACTTC. Translated: CSASDRETQYF.

This clone was counted at least ten times. The chain links TRBV6-5 to TRBJ2-7; 10 bases are shared with TRBD2. The CDR3 has 15 residues. With 2 bases clipped from V and 7 bases from J, the junction kept 8 bases outside the gene matches. Germline assignment: CDR1 MNHEY and CDR2 SVGAGI. This CDR3 is CASSYGAGGPDEQYF. The CDR3 coding sequence is TGTGCCAGCAGTTACGGAGCGGGAGGGCCGGATGAGCAGTACTTC.